The TCR beta chain under discussion was sequenced for a study of blood T cell repertoires in COVID-19. Overall study context: Sites across the United States, Italy and Spain contributed samples from acute and convalescent COVID-19.

This clone has only one observation. Original analysis: Amplifying reference gene primers gave estimates of nucleated cell counts. Sequencing used immunoSEQ multiplex PCR; TCRdb keeps in-frame clones, though not all of them. V and J calls and clone size are those listed in that table; D and trimming were worked out from the DNA. The sample lists 250,000 to 300,000 clones, 70% to 90% occurring once. Seattle patients were enrolled during active infection and followed longitudinally. Trimming removed 7 bases at V and 8 bases at J, with 22 bases between. The CDR3 covers 14 residues. In germline, CDR1 is SGHRS, CDR2 YFSETQ.

The sequence was obtained from a woman aged 30 to 39 with COVID-19, enrolled during active disease. The sequenced sample consisted of peripheral blood. The V gene is TRBV5-1, the J gene TRBJ2-7; D perhaps matches TRBD1 (5 bases). The CDR3 loop reads CASWTRRTPDQQYF. Here the CDR3 DNA reads TGCGCCAGCTGGACCAGACGGACACCAGACCAGCAGTACTTC.